One and the same sample provided the 28 T cell receptor beta chains below, sequenced in a study of PD-1 blockade in classical Hodgkin lymphoma. Generated by immunoSEQ multiplex PCR, the TCRdb table keeps only in-frame clones and is missing some. The sample shows tens of thousands of clones, roughly two thirds of them seen only once. The time point is: cycle 4 day 1 (C4D1), after more than five weeks of nivolumab. Every one of the patients relapsed after autologous stem cell transplantation (brentuximab vedotin exposure was variable). The material was peripheral blood mononuclear cells (PBMCs), obtained before the fourth cycle of nivolumab. Receptors originate from a human donor with classical Hodgkin lymphoma.

The CDR3 protein is CASSYEREDTQYF. For the CDR3, the DNA is TGTGCCAGCAGTTACGAGCGGGAGGATACGCAGTATTTT. V is TRBV6-6 and J is TRBJ2-3; the match to TRBD2 covers 8 bases. This CDR3 region has 13 residues. V lost 2 bases to trimming and J lost 6 bases; unmatched junction nucleotides: 1. Germline CDR1 reads MNHNY; CDR2 reads SVGAGI (reference sequence).

In its sample, this clone was seen a few times. The genes are TRBV12-5 and TRBJ1-5; D not certain. Germline-derived CDR1 and CDR2 are LGHNT and FRNRAP. V lost 5 bases and J 0 bases, leaving 11 bases between the germline ends. CDR3 length: 15 amino acids. The CDR3 coding sequence is TGTGCTAGTGGTCCCACCCCAGATAGCAATCAGCCCCAGCATTTT. Its translation is CASGPTPDSNQPQHF.

This chain uses TRBV6-1 with TRBJ2-5, with TRBD1 matching over 9 bases. The CDR3 sequence is 15 residues long. The germline V gene encodes CDR1 MNHNS and CDR2 SASEGT. V shed 10 bases, J shed 1 base, and the junction held 10 bases outside the gene matches. CDR3 amino acids: CATLRDRAFQETQYF. The CDR3, as DNA: TGTGCCACCCTTCGGGACAGGGCCTTCCAAGAGACCCAGTACTTC.

J is TRBJ1-1 and V is TRBV11-2; 8 bases agree with TRBD1. Looked up from germline, CDR1 is SGHAT and CDR2 is FQNNGV. The V gene end was trimmed by 3 bases and the J gene end by 1 base; junction bases not matched to a gene: 1. CDR3 length: 14 amino acids. The CDR3 reads CASSFGTGNTEAFF. The CDR3 bases are TGTGCCAGCAGCTTTGGGACAGGGAACACTGAAGCTTTCTTT.

By its share, this clone is medium-sized. The chain employs TRBV15 and TRBJ1-2; a possible D gene is TRBD1 (6 bases). Germline V gives CDR1 LNHNV, CDR2 YYDKDF (reference sequence). The length of the CDR3 is 15 residues. V was clipped by 0 bases and J by 4 bases, with 12 bases between them. For the CDR3, the DNA is TGTGCCACCAGCAGAGATCTAGGGGGTGCCTATGGCTACACCTTC. Its protein is CATSRDLGGAYGYTF. Looking up the rest from reference TRBV15 and TRBJ1-2 gives the full variable domain: DAMVIQNPRYQVTQFGKPVTLSCSQTLNHNVMYWYQQKSSQAPKLLFHYYDKDFNNEADTPDNFQSRRPNTSFCFLDIRSPGLGDTAMYLCATSRDLGGAYGYTFGSGTRLTVV.

V and J are TRBV30 and TRBJ1-4; D not certain. The germline V and J ends were trimmed by 1 base and 6 bases, with 9 bases remaining between them. CDR1 is GTSNPN and CDR2 is SVGIG in the germline V gene (reference sequence). This CDR3 comprises 13 residues. The CDR3 DNA reads TGTGCCTGGAGTGGCAGGTTGGATGAAAAACTGTTTTTT. It specifies CAWSGRLDEKLFF.

The chain recombines TRBV27 with TRBJ1-4, with D unclear. The germline V gene encodes CDR1 MNHEY and CDR2 SMNVEV (reference sequence). V lost 5 bases and J 7 bases, leaving 17 bases between the germline ends. The CDR3 is made up of 15 amino acids. The DNA for the CDR3 is TGTGCCAGCAGTCCCGACGGGCGTGGAGGTGAAAAACTGTTTTTT. It is translated as CASSPDGRGGEKLFF.

Of note for this clone: This CDR3 is also generated by other DNA sequences in the sample. This chain connects TRBV6-6 to TRBJ1-1; 7 bases match TRBD1. The length of the CDR3 is 11 residues. The V segment lost 6 bases and the J segment 8 bases; nucleotides outside the gene matches: 3. Germline assignment: CDR1 MNHNY and CDR2 SVGAGI (reference sequence). Written as DNA, the CDR3 is TGTGCCAGCAGAGGGACAGCAGAAGCTTTCTTT. Amino acid sequence: CASRGTAEAFF.

There are a few counts of this clone. This sequence joins TRBV7-8 and TRBJ2-1; 10 nucleotides agree with TRBD2. The CDR3 has 17 amino acids. V trimming: 5 bases; J trimming: 6 bases; junction bases outside the gene matches: 13. CDR1 SGHVS and CDR2 FQNEAQ come from the germline V gene. The CDR3 nucleotides read TGTGCCAGCAGCCGAAGACTAGCGGGTATACTAATCAATGAGCAGTTCTTC. This sequence encodes CASSRRLAGILINEQFF.

The V gene is TRBV10-3, the J gene TRBJ1-5, with TRBD1 matching over 7 bases. V was pared by 2 bases and J by 6 bases, with 7 bases of the junction left unmatched. Looked up from germline, CDR1 is ENHRY and CDR2 is SYGVKD. The CDR3 consists of 15 residues. The CDR3 bases are TGTGCCATCAGTGAGGCTACAGGGGTCAGTCAGCCCCAGCATTTT. Its protein product is CAISEATGVSQPQHF.

A single count supports this clone. The gene calls are TRBV30 and TRBJ2-7, with D unresolved. The V gene's germline CDR1 is GTSNPN and CDR2 SVGIG (reference sequence). Trimming pared 0 bases from V and 1 base from J, leaving 7 bases between. The CDR3 sequence is 13 residues long. DNA for the CDR3: TGTGCCTGGAGTGTACGACGGTCCTACGAGCAGTACTTC. The encoded protein is CAWSVRRSYEQYF.

This chain joins TRBV28 and TRBJ2-5; no clear D gene. The CDR3 has 14 residues. Germline V gene lookup returns CDR1 MDHEN and CDR2 SYDVKM. V was trimmed by 5 bases and J by 4 bases, leaving 14 bases between them. CDR3 bases: TGTGCCAGCAGTCCGAAAGTGGGTACAGAGACCCAGTACTTC. Encoded protein: CASSPKVGTETQYF.

The rearrangement joins TRBV28 to TRBJ2-5, with 7 bases aligning to TRBD1. The CDR3 is made up of 13 amino acids. The junction had 3 bases not matched to a gene; V was cut back by 4 bases and J by 4 bases. From germline, CDR1 is MDHEN and CDR2 SYDVKM. CDR3 amino acids: CASSYAGGETQYF. In DNA form, the CDR3 reads TGTGCCAGCAGTTACGCAGGGGGAGAGACCCAGTACTTC.

The chain has TRBV4-1 and TRBJ2-7; D may be TRBD2 (5 bases). Trimming shortened V by 3 bases and J by 7 bases, and 22 bases separated the two germline ends. The CDR3 consists of 16 residues. Germline CDR1 is MGHRA and CDR2 is YSYEKL. The chain's CDR3 is CASSQETGNPISEQYF. Written as DNA, the CDR3 is TGCGCCAGCAGCCAGGAAACCGGGAACCCCATATCTGAGCAGTACTTC.

This sequence joins TRBV5-1 and TRBJ1-2, with TRBD1 matching 7 bases. Trimming removed 5 bases from V and 3 bases from J; junction bases left unmatched: 10. The V gene's germline CDR1 is SGHRS and CDR2 YFSETQ. The CDR3 is 15 residues long. As DNA, the CDR3 is TGCGCCAGCAGTGTGACAGGGTTAAGGGACTATGGCTACACCTTC. It yields the protein CASSVTGLRDYGYTF.

This clone has a handful of counts. The gene calls are TRBV28 and TRBJ2-5, with 8 bases identical to TRBD2. Germline CDR1 and CDR2: MDHEN and SYDVKM. This CDR3 is 15 amino acids long. V gave up 2 bases and J gave up 5 bases; unmatched junction bases: 7. In DNA form, the CDR3 reads TGTGCCAGCAGTTTACCCGGGGGGGCAATGGAGACCCAGTACTTC. Amino acid sequence: CASSLPGGAMETQYF.

Only a few counts were recorded for this clone. Within the sample, other DNA sequences also encode this same CDR3. V and J are TRBV19 and TRBJ2-7, with D perhaps TRBD1 (6 bases). Germline V gene lookup returns CDR1 LNHDA and CDR2 SQIVND (reference sequence). The CDR3 sequence is 15 residues long. Trimming shortened V by 6 bases and J by 3 bases, and 18 bases separated the two germline ends. The DNA of the CDR3 is TGTGCCAGTAGGCGGGCCCAGGGGCCAAACTACGAGCAGTACTTC. This gives the protein CASRRAQGPNYEQYF.

This clone was picked up a small number of times. This chain joins TRBV4-2 and TRBJ2-1; D remains ambiguous. Trimming cost V 1 base and J 1 base, with 8 bases left between them. Germline V gene sequence: CDR1 LGHNA, CDR2 YNFKEQ. CDR3 size: 15 residues. The CDR3 nucleotides read TGTGCCAGCAGCCAAGTGCCCCAGTCCTACAATGAGCAGTTCTTC. Amino acids: CASSQVPQSYNEQFF.

This chain joins TRBV6-5 and TRBJ1-5, with D tentatively TRBD1 (5 bases). Germline CDR1 is MNHEY and CDR2 is SVGAGI. Trimming shortened V by 5 bases and J by 9 bases, and 20 bases separated the two germline ends. The CDR3 is 15 residues long. The CDR3 coding sequence is TGTGCCAGCAGTGCCCTCGGGGCATCTGGGGGGCCCCAGCATTTT. Translating gives CASSALGASGGPQHF.

This clone was observed a handful of times. The chain joins TRBV18 to TRBJ2-7; maybe TRBD2 (5 bases). Germline values: CDR1 KGHSH, CDR2 LQKENI. V was clipped by 2 bases and J by 0 bases, with 11 bases between them. This CDR3 has 15 amino acids. For the CDR3, the DNA is TGTGCCAGCTCACCAGGGATAGGGAGCTCCTACGAGCAGTACTTC. Its protein product is CASSPGIGSSYEQYF.

This chain joins TRBV28 and TRBJ2-7; TRBD1 agrees at 10 bases. The CDR3 sequence is 13 residues long. CDR1 and CDR2 (germline): MDHEN, SYDVKM. The V and J ends lost 4 bases and 5 bases, in that order; junction bases with no gene match: 2. The chain's CDR3 is CASSWGQGNEQYF. The DNA for the CDR3 is TGTGCCAGCAGTTGGGGACAGGGGAACGAGCAGTACTTC.

This clone was seen more than once but under ten times. The J gene is TRBJ1-6, the V gene TRBV4-3, with 10 bases that match TRBD1. The junction had 7 bases not matched to a gene; V was cut back by 4 bases and J by 7 bases. CDR3 size: 16 residues. The germline V gene has CDR1 LGHNA and CDR2 YSLEER. The CDR3: CASSPRQGARNSPLHF. The CDR3 DNA sequence: TGCGCCAGCAGCCCTAGACAGGGGGCACGGAATTCACCCCTCCACTTT.

The chain joins TRBV4-1 to TRBJ2-5; 13 nucleotides line up with TRBD2. CDR1 and CDR2 from the germline V gene are MGHRA and YSYEKL. The V segment lost 0 bases and the J segment 0 bases; nucleotides outside the gene matches: 10. This CDR3 comprises 20 residues. The CDR3 protein is CASSQDQWTSGGSYQETQYF. DNA of the CDR3: TGCGCCAGCAGCCAAGATCAGTGGACTAGCGGGGGATCGTACCAAGAGACCCAGTACTTC.

This chain joins TRBV27 and TRBJ1-6; 8 nucleotides line up with TRBD1. V shed 3 bases and J 7 bases; nucleotides not matched to a gene: 2. CDR1 is MNHEY and CDR2 is SMNVEV in the germline V gene (reference sequence). CDR3 size: 14 residues. In DNA form, the CDR3 reads TGTGCCAGCAGTTTGGACAGGGCCAATTCACCCCTCCACTTT. Protein product: CASSLDRANSPLHF.

This clone was observed a few times. The rearrangement uses TRBV4-2 and TRBJ2-7; tentatively, D is TRBD2 (5 bases). Trimming cost V 0 bases and J 1 base, with 13 bases left between them. The CDR3 loop spans 16 amino acids. From germline, CDR1 is LGHNA and CDR2 YNFKEQ. The CDR3 loop is CASSQDVSGKSYEQYF. The CDR3 DNA reads TGTGCCAGCAGCCAAGATGTGTCGGGGAAGTCCTACGAGCAGTACTTC.

The rearrangement joins TRBV10-3 to TRBJ2-3, with D perhaps matching TRBD2 (7 bases). This CDR3 has 13 residues. The germline V gene encodes CDR1 ENHRY and CDR2 SYGVKD. Trimming removed 8 bases from V and 5 bases from J, with 14 bases in between. CDR3 sequence reads: CAIDGGPGDTQYF. In nucleotides, the CDR3 is TGTGCCATCGACGGGGGGCCAGGAGATACGCAGTATTTT.

The chain links TRBV5-1 to TRBJ2-5; TRBD2 agrees at 7 bases. V was clipped by 3 bases and J by 1 base; unmatched bases: 3. Per the germline V gene, CDR1 is SGHRS and CDR2 is YFSETQ. The CDR3 loop spans 14 amino acids. The CDR3 here is CASSWGRGQETQYF. In nucleotides, the CDR3 is TGCGCCAGCAGCTGGGGGAGGGGCCAAGAGACCCAGTACTTC. The whole variable domain, remainder taken from reference TRBV5-1 and TRBJ2-5, is KAGVTQTPRYLIKTRGQQVTLSCSPISGHRSVSWYQQTPGQGLQFLFEYFSETQRNKGNFPGRFSGRQFSNSRSEMNVSTLELGDSALYLCASSWGRGQETQYFGPGTRLLVL.

Concerning this clone: Germline and junction disagree at one end, which may indicate a read error. The sample has other DNA sequences that encode this CDR3 too. The rearrangement joins TRBV29-1 to TRBJ2-7, with D perhaps matching TRBD1 or TRBD2 (5 bases each). The CDR3 runs to 14 residues. CDR1 and CDR2 (germline): SQVTM, ANQGSEA. The CDR3, as DNA: TGTAGCGTAGCCACGGGACCCACTCTATACGAGCAGTACTTC. The encoded protein is CSVATGPTLYEQYF.